This TCR beta chain was captured by sequencing in a study of cytomegalovirus exposure and HLA in healthy donors. The donors gave bone marrow, and they were healthy. Germline CDR1 reads MNHNS; CDR2 reads SASEGT. The CDR3 sequence is 15 residues long. V lost 4 bases, J lost 4 bases, and 4 bases stayed unmatched. 60 Vbeta and 13 Jbeta primers were used in PCR. This table comes from immunoSEQ multiplex PCR, and its TCRdb copy is limited to in-frame clones, with some not included. The sample yields some 150,000 clones, less than 80% seen once. This rearrangement joins TRBV6-1 to TRBJ2-2; TRBD2 aligns across 9 bases. The receptor's source is a female donor in good health and CMV-seropositive. Source material: PBMCs. DNA for the CDR3: TGTGCCAGCAGTGTGCAGCGGGAGGTCACCGGGGAGCTGTTTTTT. This translates into CASSVQREVTGELFF.